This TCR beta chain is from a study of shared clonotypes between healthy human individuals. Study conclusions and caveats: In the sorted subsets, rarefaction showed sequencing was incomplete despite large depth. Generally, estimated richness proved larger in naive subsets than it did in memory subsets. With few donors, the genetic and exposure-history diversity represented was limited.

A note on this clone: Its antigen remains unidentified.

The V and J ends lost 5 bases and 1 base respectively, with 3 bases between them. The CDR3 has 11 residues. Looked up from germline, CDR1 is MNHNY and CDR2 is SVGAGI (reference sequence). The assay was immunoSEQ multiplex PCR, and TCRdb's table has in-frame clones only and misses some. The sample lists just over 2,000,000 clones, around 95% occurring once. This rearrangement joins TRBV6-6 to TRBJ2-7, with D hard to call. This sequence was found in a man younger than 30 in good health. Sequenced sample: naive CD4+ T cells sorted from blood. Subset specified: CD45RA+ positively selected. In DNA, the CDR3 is TGTGCCAGCAGTACTTCCTACGAGCAGTACTTC. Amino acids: CASSTSYEQYF.